This T cell receptor beta chain was captured by sequencing in a study of neurological immune-mediated disorders. From the 5' RACE reads, TCRdb called clonotypes with MiXCR, one entry per CDR3 protein. The data show over 20,000 distinct CDR3 sequences, over 9.5% seen once. CDR1 is SGHRS and CDR2 is YFSETQ in the germline V gene. This CDR3 contains 15 residues. Losses at the gene ends were 2 bases for V and 9 bases for J; bases not matched to a gene: 10. This clonotype was seen many times. What was sequenced was PBMCs. The chain links TRBV5-1 to TRBJ2-5; 10 nucleotides agree with TRBD1. The receptor was derived from a woman aged 60-75 years with HTLV-1-associated myelopathy (HAM/TSP). The CDR3 here is CASSLTGTGDEAQYF. The CDR3 DNA is TGCGCCAGCAGCTTAACCGGGACAGGGGATGAGGCCCAGTACTTC.